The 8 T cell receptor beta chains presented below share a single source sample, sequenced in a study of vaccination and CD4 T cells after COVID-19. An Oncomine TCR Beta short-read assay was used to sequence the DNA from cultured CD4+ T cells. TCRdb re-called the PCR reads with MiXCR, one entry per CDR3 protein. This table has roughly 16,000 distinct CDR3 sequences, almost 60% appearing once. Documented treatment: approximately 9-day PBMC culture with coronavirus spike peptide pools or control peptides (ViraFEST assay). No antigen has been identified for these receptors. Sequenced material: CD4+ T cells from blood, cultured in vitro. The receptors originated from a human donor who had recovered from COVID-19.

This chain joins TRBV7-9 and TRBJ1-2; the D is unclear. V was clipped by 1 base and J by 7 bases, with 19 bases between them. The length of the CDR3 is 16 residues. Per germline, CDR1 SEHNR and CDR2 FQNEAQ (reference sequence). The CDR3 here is CASSLGGSRGYCGYTF. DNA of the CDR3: TGTGCCAGCAGCTTAGGCGGGTCTCGGGGTTACTGTGGCTACACCTTC. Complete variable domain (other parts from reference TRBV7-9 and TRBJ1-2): DTGVSQNPRHKITKRGQNVTFRCDPISEHNRLYWYRQTLGQGPEFLTYFQNEAQLEKSRLLSDRFSAERPKGSFSTLEIQRTEQGDSAMYLCASSLGGSRGYCGYTFGSGTRLTVV.

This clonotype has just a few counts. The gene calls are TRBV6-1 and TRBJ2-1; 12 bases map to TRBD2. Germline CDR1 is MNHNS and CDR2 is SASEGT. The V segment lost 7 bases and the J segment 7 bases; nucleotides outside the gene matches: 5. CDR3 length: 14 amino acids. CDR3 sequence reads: CASTSGLAGNEQFF. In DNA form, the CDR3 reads TGTGCCAGCACTTCTGGACTAGCGGGGAATGAGCAGTTCTTC.

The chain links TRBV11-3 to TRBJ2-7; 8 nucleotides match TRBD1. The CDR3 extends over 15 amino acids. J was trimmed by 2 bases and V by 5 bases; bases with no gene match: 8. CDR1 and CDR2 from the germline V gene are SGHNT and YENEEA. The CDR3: CASSPMGQAAYEQYF. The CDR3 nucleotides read TGTGCCAGCAGCCCGATGGGACAGGCAGCCTACGAGCAGTACTTC.

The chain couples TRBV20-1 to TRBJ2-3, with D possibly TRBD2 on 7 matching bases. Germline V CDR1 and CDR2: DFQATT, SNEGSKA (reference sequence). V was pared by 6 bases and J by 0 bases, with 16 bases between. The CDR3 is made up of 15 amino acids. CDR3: CSAGGGLASTDTQYF. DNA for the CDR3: TGCAGTGCAGGGGGGGGTTTAGCAAGCACAGATACGCAGTATTTT.

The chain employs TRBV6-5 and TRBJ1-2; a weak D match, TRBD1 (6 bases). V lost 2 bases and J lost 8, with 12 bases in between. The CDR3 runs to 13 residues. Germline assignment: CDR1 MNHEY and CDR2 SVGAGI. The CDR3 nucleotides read TGTGCCAGCAGTTACGGGCAGGGGCGAGGCTACACCTTC. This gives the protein CASSYGQGRGYTF.

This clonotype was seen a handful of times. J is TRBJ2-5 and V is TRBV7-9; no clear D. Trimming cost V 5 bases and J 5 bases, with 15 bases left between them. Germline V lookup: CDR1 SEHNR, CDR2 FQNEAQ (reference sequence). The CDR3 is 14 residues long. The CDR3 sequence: CASSRSPTAETQYF. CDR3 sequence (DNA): TGTGCCAGCAGCCGATCTCCCACCGCGGAGACCCAGTACTTC.

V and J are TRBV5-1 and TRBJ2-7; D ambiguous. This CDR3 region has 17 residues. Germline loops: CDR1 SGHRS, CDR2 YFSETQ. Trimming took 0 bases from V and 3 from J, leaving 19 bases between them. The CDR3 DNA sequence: TGCGCCAGCAGCTTGGGGCTGGGGTCCCGCCTGATCTACGAGCAGTACTTC. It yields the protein CASSLGLGSRLIYEQYF.

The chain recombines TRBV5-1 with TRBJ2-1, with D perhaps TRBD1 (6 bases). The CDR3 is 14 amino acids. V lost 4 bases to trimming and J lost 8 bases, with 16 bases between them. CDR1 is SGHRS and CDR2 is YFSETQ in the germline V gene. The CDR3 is CASSPGHGSHEQFF. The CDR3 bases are TGCGCCAGCAGCCCGGGACATGGCTCGCATGAGCAGTTCTTC.